This T cell receptor beta chain emerged from a study of cytomegalovirus exposure and HLA in healthy donors. General study results and limits: The tendency of first-cohort TCR clusters to co-occur in the roughly 130 validation repertoires was the finding of a later analysis.

TCRdb's copy holds only in-frame clones and misses some; the assay was immunoSEQ multiplex PCR. The sample has fewer than 250,000 clones, about 87% seen once. To note about this clone: Its specificity is not known.

The germline V and J ends were trimmed by 5 bases and 0 bases, with 13 bases remaining between them. Per germline, CDR1 SEHNR and CDR2 FQNEAQ (reference sequence). The CDR3 has 15 residues. The TCR originated in a man between 18 and 29 years old in good health and CMV-seronegative. The rearrangement links TRBV7-9 to TRBJ1-1, with D maybe TRBD1 (5 bases). Sequenced input: PBMCs. CDR3 amino acids: CASSPRQYMNTEAFF. Here the CDR3 DNA reads TGTGCCAGCAGCCCCCGACAGTATATGAACACTGAAGCTTTCTTT.